What follows describes a single T cell receptor (beta chain). The clone's antigen remains unknown. Base-call qualities are not available, and no considerably larger clone is one nucleotide away. Measured from the cysteine to the phenylalanine, the CDR3 is 11 residues long. Kept here is only the CDR3 DNA, which spans 33 bases and is read in frame from base 1. V is pared back by 3 bases and J by 6 bases, with 3 bases lying between the germline termini. Sequenced on an Illumina HiSeq 2500. Quantitative 5'-RACE with molecular barcodes was used to prepare TCR beta libraries. The paper's data handling went like this. A new computational method, built on a probabilistic model of VDJ rearrangement, was used to identify disease-linked TCR variants. Starting from the raw public reads, TCRdb applied fastp trimming at Q25, assembled clones with MiXCR and retained in-frame beta chains. Entries are consolidated by CDR3 protein sequence, retaining the most common genes and DNA. These V and J calls derive from TCRdb rather than the authors' analysis. The sample contains 350,000 to 450,000 distinct CDR3 sequences, roughly 26% of them found a single time. The ten largest clones capture about 1% of the sample.

This entry belongs to a study of CD8 T cells in ankylosing spondylitis (dated by TCRdb to the late 2010s). In the study overall: To find TCR variants linked to disease, the study profiled T cell receptor beta repertoires in ankylosing spondylitis patients and healthy donors. The full study cohort comprised around 25 ankylosing spondylitis patients and 110 or so healthy donors. Peripheral blood was sampled, and synovial fluid was additionally collected from ankylosing spondylitis patients. Beyond this particular receptor, the publication reports: Some motif variants had previously been reported in the synovial fluid and blood of reactive arthritis patients, which suggests shared mechanisms of disease initiation. A TCR beta motif of about 8 highly homologous amino acid variants appeared characteristic of blood from ankylosing spondylitis patients. The disease-linked clones showed a CD8+ phenotype and occurred at relatively low frequencies in peripheral blood. According to the report, matched synovial fluid samples from ankylosing spondylitis patients were significantly enriched for the disease-linked clones.

This sequence originates from a male donor with ankylosing spondylitis. Sequences were obtained from blood, either unsorted or a sorted T cell fraction (not recorded which). This chain is built from TRBV12-3 or TRBV12-4 and TRBJ1-5; no D gene call is confident. The sequence in DNA is TGTGCCAGCAGTTTCGGTCAGCCCCAGCATTTT. Translated, it gives CASSFGQPQHF.